Included here is one T cell receptor beta chain sequence, with context. As processed by the authors: The assay estimated nucleated cells by amplifying reference gene primers. Only in-frame clones appear in the TCRdb table, and some are missing; sequencing was by immunoSEQ multiplex PCR. V and J calls and clone size come straight from that table; D and trimming were deduced from the DNA. The sample has 150,000 or so clones; about 79% are singletons. These data belong to a study of blood T cell repertoires in COVID-19. Study-wide context: Samples taken during acute and convalescent COVID-19 were collected in the United States, Italy and Spain.

Trimming shortened V by 7 bases and J by 4 bases, and 11 bases separated the two germline ends. This CDR3 spans 13 amino acids. CDR1 is MNHEY, CDR2 SVGEGT, per germline. The chain carries TRBV6-2 or TRBV6-3 and TRBJ1-5, with a possible D match to TRBD1 (5 bases). This TCR was recovered from a woman aged 45-65 years with acute or convalescent COVID-19. The sample taken for sequencing was peripheral blood. The CDR3 bases are TGTGCCAGCACCCCGACAGCTAATCAGCCCCAGCATTTT. Translated, it gives CASTPTANQPQHF.